The 18 T cell receptor beta chains given below trace back to one sample, sequenced in a study of cytomegalovirus exposure and HLA in healthy donors. The study ran its PCR with 60 Vbeta and 13 Jbeta primers. The table came from immunoSEQ multiplex PCR; TCRdb's copy has only in-frame clones and leaves some out. This table has approximately 130,000 clones, about 9.4% appearing once. Sample: PBMCs. The receptor source for this set is a woman aged 40 to 55 in good health and CMV-seropositive.

This chain connects TRBV5-4 to TRBJ2-1; maybe TRBD2 (5 bases). The CDR3 is made up of 16 amino acids. V gave up 1 base and J gave up 7 bases, with 18 bases separating them. Germline V lookup: CDR1 SGHNT, CDR2 YYREEE (reference sequence). The CDR3 coding sequence is TGTGCCAGCAGCTTGATGGAGCGGCCCCTGGCGAATGAGCAGTTCTTC. Translation: CASSLMERPLANEQFF. The variable domain in full, completed from reference TRBV5-4 and TRBJ2-1, reads ETGVTQSPTHLIKTRGQQVTLRCSSQSGHNTVSWYQQALGQGPQFIFQYYREEENGRGNFPPRFSGLQFPNYSSELNVNALELDDSALYLCASSLMERPLANEQFFGPGTRLTVL.

The chain joins TRBV7-8 to TRBJ2-5; possibly TRBD1 for D (5 bases). CDR1 SGHVS and CDR2 FQNEAQ come from the germline V gene. The length of the CDR3 is 14 residues. Trimming removed 6 bases from V and 5 bases from J, with 16 bases in between. The CDR3 protein is CASSLTYAGETQYF. CDR3 bases: TGTGCCAGCAGTTTGACCTATGCAGGGGAGACCCAGTACTTC.

This clone was recorded a few times. At the DNA level, this CDR3 is encoded by other sequences in the same sample as well. This rearrangement joins TRBV18 to TRBJ2-7; D uncertain. Trimming cost V 3 bases and J 0 bases, with 6 bases left between them. This CDR3 region has 13 residues. Germline values: CDR1 KGHSH, CDR2 LQKENI. CDR3 protein: CASSPPGSYEQYF. In DNA, the CDR3 is TGTGCCAGCTCACCCCCCGGCTCCTACGAGCAGTACTTC.

This clone has a handful of counts. The chain joins TRBV7-2 to TRBJ1-1; the D is unclear. V shed 1 base and J shed 0 bases, with 9 bases lying between them. The V gene's germline CDR1 is SGHTA and CDR2 FQGNSA. The CDR3 is 15 amino acids. As DNA, the CDR3 is TGTGCCAGCAGCTTAGTTCTCAACTTGAACACTGAAGCTTTCTTT. Protein product: CASSLVLNLNTEAFF.

The J gene is TRBJ2-7, the V gene TRBV6-6; 9 bases agree with TRBD2. Losses at the gene ends were 2 bases for V and 6 bases for J; bases not matched to a gene: 8. This CDR3 comprises 15 residues. CDR1 is MNHNY, CDR2 SVGAGI, per germline (reference sequence). The CDR3 coding sequence is TGTGCCAGCAGTTACGCGGCGGGGGGGCTAGGCGAGCAGTACTTC. Protein: CASSYAAGGLGEQYF.

The chain is built from TRBV6-5 and TRBJ1-4; D not certain. CDR1 and CDR2 (germline): MNHEY, SVGAGI. Trimming cost V 6 bases and J 8 bases, with 10 bases left between them. CDR3 size: 12 residues. CDR3 region: CASRSAKEKLFF. The CDR3 bases are TGTGCCAGCAGATCAGCGAAGGAAAAACTGTTTTTT.

The gene calls are TRBV6-1 and TRBJ1-1; D is perhaps TRBD1 (6 bases). Germline V CDR1 and CDR2: MNHNS, SASEGT. V gave up 4 bases and J gave up 5 bases, with 14 bases separating them. This CDR3 contains 14 residues. The CDR3 reads CASSVTADSTEAFF. The DNA of the CDR3 is TGTGCCAGCAGTGTGACCGCGGACAGTACTGAAGCTTTCTTT.

This clone has only a few counts. The V and J genes are TRBV10-3 and TRBJ2-5, with 7 nucleotides matching TRBD2. The V and J ends lost 7 bases and 5 bases, in that order; junction bases with no gene match: 7. Germline V gene data show CDR1 as ENHRY and CDR2 as SYGVKD. CDR3 length: 13 residues. The CDR3 spells CAITDAGVETQYF. CDR3 coding DNA: TGTGCCATCACCGACGCGGGGGTTGAGACCCAGTACTTC.

V gene TRBV19 combines with J gene TRBJ1-1; weak D call: TRBD1 (6 bases). The V end lost 6 bases, the J end lost 1 base, and 15 bases lay between the germline ends. The CDR3 is 15 amino acids. The germline V gene encodes CDR1 LNHDA and CDR2 SQIVND (reference sequence). This CDR3 is CASRNGDTQNTEAFF. The CDR3 region has the DNA TGTGCCAGTAGGAACGGGGACACGCAGAACACTGAAGCTTTCTTT.

This clone was recorded a few times. The chain combines TRBV11-3 with TRBJ2-2; 7 nucleotides line up with TRBD1. The germline V gene encodes CDR1 SGHNT and CDR2 YENEEA. V was clipped by 5 bases and J by 2 bases; unmatched bases: 5. CDR3 size: 15 residues. CDR3 in amino acids: CASSLGTENTGELFF. The CDR3 bases are TGTGCCAGCAGCCTCGGGACAGAAAACACCGGGGAGCTGTTTTTT.

This clone was seen more than once but under ten times. Additional DNA sequences in this sample encode the identical CDR3. This chain joins TRBV7-9 and TRBJ2-7; 7 bases fit TRBD1. The CDR3 consists of 16 residues. Trimming at V came to 1 base and at J to 3 bases, leaving 9 bases not matched to a gene. CDR1 and CDR2 from the germline V gene are SEHNR and FQNEAQ (reference sequence). This CDR3 is CASSLGGGQAIYEQYF. DNA for the CDR3: TGTGCCAGCAGCTTAGGAGGGGGCCAGGCAATCTACGAGCAGTACTTC.

The chain carries TRBV5-4 and TRBJ1-2; 11 bases agree with TRBD1. Per the germline V gene, CDR1 is SGHNT and CDR2 is YYREEE (reference sequence). The CDR3 spans 15 residues. The V and J ends lost 2 bases and 4 bases, in that order; junction bases with no gene match: 4. The CDR3 DNA reads as TGTGCCAGCAGCTTTGGACAGGGGGCCCCCTATGGCTACACCTTC. Translated, it gives CASSFGQGAPYGYTF.

This clone was picked up a small number of times. CDR3: CANRQGLGQPQHF. CDR3 nucleotides: TGTGCCAACCGCCAGGGACTCGGACAGCCCCAGCATTTT. The V and J genes are TRBV28 and TRBJ1-5; TRBD1 might be the D (5 bases). The germline CDR1 and CDR2 sequences are MDHEN and SYDVKM. This CDR3 has 13 amino acids. The ends were cut back, 10 bases at V and 7 bases at J, with 17 bases in the middle.

This chain uses TRBV10-3 with TRBJ1-1, with 8 bases identical to TRBD1. CDR1 is ENHRY, CDR2 SYGVKD, per germline. Trimming took 8 bases from V and 1 from J; bases not matched to a gene: 6. CDR3 size: 14 residues. Here the CDR3 reads CAIGGQGGNTEAFF. CDR3 DNA sequence: TGTGCCATCGGAGGACAGGGTGGGAACACTGAAGCTTTCTTT.

The CDR3 spells CAIAEGASSYEQYF. CDR3 bases: TGTGCCATCGCAGAGGGGGCAAGCTCCTACGAGCAGTACTTC. V gene TRBV10-3 combines with J gene TRBJ2-7, with 7 positions matching TRBD1. Germline V gene data show CDR1 as ENHRY and CDR2 as SYGVKD. CDR3 size: 14 residues. The V and J ends lost 8 bases and 0 bases, in that order; junction bases with no gene match: 7.

This chain uses TRBV5-4 with TRBJ2-3; 8 bases map to TRBD2. Trimming cost V 3 bases and J 5 bases; bases outside gene matches: 8. The germline gives CDR1 SGHNT, CDR2 YYREEE (reference sequence). This CDR3 comprises 15 residues. The CDR3 reads CASSSGGAREDTQYF. Written as DNA, the CDR3 is TGTGCCAGCAGCTCCGGGGGGGCCAGGGAAGATACGCAGTATTTT. The full variable domain, with the rest looked up from reference TRBV5-4 and TRBJ2-3, is ETGVTQSPTHLIKTRGQQVTLRCSSQSGHNTVSWYQQALGQGPQFIFQYYREEENGRGNFPPRFSGLQFPNYSSELNVNALELDDSALYLCASSSGGAREDTQYFGPGTRLTVL.

The chain links TRBV28 to TRBJ2-5; possible D gene TRBD1, 6 bases. Trimming cost V 6 bases and J 4 bases, with 18 bases left between them. Germline V gives CDR1 MDHEN, CDR2 SYDVKM. The CDR3 length is 15 residues. The CDR3 coding sequence is TGTGCCAGCAGAGAGCTACGGGTAGGGGGAGAGACCCAGTACTTC. This sequence encodes CASRELRVGGETQYF.

This chain joins TRBV27 and TRBJ2-7; TRBD1 matches at 10 bases. The J segment lost 2 bases and the V segment lost 2 bases, leaving 0 bases of the junction unmatched. The CDR3 loop spans 14 amino acids. Germline values: CDR1 MNHEY, CDR2 SMNVEV (reference sequence). The CDR3 sequence is CASSLGTGAYEQYF. CDR3 DNA: TGTGCCAGCAGTTTAGGGACAGGGGCCTACGAGCAGTACTTC.